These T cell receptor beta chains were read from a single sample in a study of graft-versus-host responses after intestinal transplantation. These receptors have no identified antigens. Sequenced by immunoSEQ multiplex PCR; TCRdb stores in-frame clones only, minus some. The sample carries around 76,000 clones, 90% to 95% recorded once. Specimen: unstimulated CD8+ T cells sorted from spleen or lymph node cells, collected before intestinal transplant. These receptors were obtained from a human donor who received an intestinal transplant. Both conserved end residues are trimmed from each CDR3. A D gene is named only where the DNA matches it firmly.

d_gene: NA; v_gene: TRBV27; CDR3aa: ASSLLGDQPQH
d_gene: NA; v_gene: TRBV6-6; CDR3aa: ASSYSDWDSGGELF
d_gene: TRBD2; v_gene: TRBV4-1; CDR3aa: ASSHASPGLAGGDEQY
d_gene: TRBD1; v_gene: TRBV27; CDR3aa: ASSSTGYTEAF
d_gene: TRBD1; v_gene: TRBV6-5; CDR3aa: ASSYSDRGDTEAF
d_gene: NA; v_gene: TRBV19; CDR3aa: ASSIDPGAYNQPQH
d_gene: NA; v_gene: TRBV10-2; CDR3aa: ASTPSGPYSNQPQH
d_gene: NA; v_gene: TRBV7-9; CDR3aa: ASSLVGLGAEDTEAF
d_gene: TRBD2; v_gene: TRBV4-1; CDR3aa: ASSQSPGLPTSDEQF
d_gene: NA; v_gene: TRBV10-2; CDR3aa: ASSSGDYGYT
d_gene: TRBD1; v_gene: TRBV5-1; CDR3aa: ASSLDRDSYSGNTIY
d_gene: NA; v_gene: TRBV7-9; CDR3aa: ASSLGTDYGYT
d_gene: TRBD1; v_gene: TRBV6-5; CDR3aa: ASSYSLQGINEQY
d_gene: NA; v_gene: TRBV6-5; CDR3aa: ASSYGIDYNEQF
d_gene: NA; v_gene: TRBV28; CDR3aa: ASSFRRGSGTEAF
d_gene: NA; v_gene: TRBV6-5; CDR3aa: ASKGNQPQH
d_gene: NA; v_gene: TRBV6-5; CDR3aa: ASRRDGSNQPQH
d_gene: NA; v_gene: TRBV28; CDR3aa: ASSLGFEAF
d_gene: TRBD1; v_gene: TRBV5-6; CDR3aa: ASSLVRGPPDTQY
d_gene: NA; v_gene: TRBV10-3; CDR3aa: AISEGSSRRASYEQY
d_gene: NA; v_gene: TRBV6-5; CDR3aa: ASSYVSEAPAGGYT
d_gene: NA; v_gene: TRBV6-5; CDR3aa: ASSERTAAYEQY
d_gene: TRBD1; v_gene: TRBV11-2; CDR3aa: ASSSTLTGRMNTEAF
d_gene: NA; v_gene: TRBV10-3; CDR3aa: AISEAAQETQY
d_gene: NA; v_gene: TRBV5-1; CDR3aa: ASSFDGISHGNTIY
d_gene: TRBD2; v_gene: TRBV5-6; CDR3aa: ASSFPSGSTDTQY
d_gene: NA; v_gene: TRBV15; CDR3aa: ATSRDTENQPQH
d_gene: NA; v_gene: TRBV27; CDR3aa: ASSTRVSNTGELF
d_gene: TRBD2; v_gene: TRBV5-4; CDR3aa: ASWTSGDSYEQY
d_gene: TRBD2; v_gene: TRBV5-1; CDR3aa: ASSLFSSERESGSQETQY
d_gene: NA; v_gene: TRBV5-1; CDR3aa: ASSLGQGKDEKLF
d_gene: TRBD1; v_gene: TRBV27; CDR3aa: ASSPGQGVGAF
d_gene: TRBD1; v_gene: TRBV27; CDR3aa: ASSLGQGDNIQY
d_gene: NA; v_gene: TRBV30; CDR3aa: AWSVMRTSSHRHSNQPQH
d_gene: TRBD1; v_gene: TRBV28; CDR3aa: ASSLTGGEETQY
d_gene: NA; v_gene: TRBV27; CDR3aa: ASMPSRGRREQY
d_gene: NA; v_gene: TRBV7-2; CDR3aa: ASSLSEGEISYEQY
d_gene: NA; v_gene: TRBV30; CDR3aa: AWSVRQPGNTIY
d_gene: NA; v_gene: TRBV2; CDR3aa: ASSESGGFGSYNSPLH
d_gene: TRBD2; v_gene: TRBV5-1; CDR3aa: ASSLGFRTSGSYSYEQY
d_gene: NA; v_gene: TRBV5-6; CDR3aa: ASSLAGGNQY
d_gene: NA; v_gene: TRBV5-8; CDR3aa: ASSLAQTNTGELF
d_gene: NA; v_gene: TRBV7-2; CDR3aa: ASSRGTRRLISGANVLT
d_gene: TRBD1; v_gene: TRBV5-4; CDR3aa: ASSSDRGQIEKLF
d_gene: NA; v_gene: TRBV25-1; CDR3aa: ASTSDQTDEQY
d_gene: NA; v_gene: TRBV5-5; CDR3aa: ASSALAEPPYEQY
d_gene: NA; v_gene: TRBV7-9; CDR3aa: ASGEPGTSTDTQY
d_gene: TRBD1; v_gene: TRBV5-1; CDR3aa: ASKQGTTNEQY
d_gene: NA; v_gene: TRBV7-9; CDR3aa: ASSVHANEKLF
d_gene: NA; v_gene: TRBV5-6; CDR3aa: ASSFLGPTYNEQF